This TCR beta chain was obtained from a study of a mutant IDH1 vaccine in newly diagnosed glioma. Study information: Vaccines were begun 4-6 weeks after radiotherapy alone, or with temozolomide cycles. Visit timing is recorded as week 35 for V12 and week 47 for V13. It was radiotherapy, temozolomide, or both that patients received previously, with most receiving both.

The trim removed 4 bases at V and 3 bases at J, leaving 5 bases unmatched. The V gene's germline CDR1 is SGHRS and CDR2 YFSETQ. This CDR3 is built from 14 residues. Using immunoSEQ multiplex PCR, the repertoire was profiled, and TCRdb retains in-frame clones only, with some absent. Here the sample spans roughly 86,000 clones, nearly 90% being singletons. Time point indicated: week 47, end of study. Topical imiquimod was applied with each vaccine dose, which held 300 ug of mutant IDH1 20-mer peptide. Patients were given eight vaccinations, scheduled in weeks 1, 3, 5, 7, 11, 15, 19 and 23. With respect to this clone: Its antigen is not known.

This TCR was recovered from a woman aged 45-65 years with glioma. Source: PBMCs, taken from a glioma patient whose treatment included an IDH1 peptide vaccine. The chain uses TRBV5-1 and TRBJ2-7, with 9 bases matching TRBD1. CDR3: CASSTGQGSYEQYF. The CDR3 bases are TGCGCCAGCAGCACAGGACAGGGGAGCTACGAGCAGTACTTC.